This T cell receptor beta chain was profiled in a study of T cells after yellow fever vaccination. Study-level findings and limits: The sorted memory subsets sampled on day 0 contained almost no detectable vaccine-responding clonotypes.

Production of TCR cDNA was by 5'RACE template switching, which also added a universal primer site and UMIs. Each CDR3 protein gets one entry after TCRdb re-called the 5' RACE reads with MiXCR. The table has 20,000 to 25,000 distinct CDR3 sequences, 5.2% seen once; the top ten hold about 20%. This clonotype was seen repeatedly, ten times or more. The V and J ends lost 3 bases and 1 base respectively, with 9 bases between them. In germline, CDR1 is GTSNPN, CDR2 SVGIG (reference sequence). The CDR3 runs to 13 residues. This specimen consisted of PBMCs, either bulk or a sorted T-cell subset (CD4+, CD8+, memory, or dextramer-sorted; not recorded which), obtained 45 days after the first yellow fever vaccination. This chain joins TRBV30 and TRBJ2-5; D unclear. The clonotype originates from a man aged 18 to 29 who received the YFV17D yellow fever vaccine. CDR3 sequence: CAWRARAQETQYF. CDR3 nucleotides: TGTGCCTGGAGAGCCCGTGCCCAAGAGACCCAGTACTTC.